Listed below are T cell receptor beta chains from one sample, sequenced in a study of quantifying T cell responses using KT2 cells. MiXCR was run by TCRdb on the UMI-ligation and nested PCR reads, yielding one entry per CDR3 protein. The data contain about 32,000 distinct CDR3 sequences, 7.3% of them singletons. The specimen sequenced was PBMCs spiked with cells of the T cell clone KT2. These receptors were collected from a human donor. Each CDR3 is given with its conserved first and last residue. A D gene is named only where the DNA matches it firmly. The listing skips clone size in some rows; elsewhere it reads once, few, many or a size class.

CDR3	DNA	V	D	J	size
CASSILGNPNPPQYF	TGTGCCAGTAGTATTTTAGGTAACCCCAACCCACCGCAGTATTTT	TRBV19	-	TRBJ2-3	many
CAISGLAGAPSYEQYF	TGTGCCATCAGTGGACTAGCGGGGGCCCCCTCCTACGAGCAGTACTTC	TRBV10-3	TRBD2	TRBJ2-7	many
CASSSQGANTEAFF	TGTGCCAGCAGTTCCCAGGGGGCGAACACTGAAGCTTTCTTT	TRBV6-6	TRBD1	TRBJ1-1	few
CASSGSAVTQYF	TGTGCCAGCAGCGGTTCGGCAGTAACGCAGTATTTT	TRBV9	-	TRBJ2-3	many
CASSLAQGGAGELFF	TGTGCCAGCAGCTTAGCCCAGGGGGGTGCCGGGGAGCTGTTTTTT	TRBV7-9	-	TRBJ2-2	-
CASSEGEAETGELFF	TGCGCCAGCAGTGAAGGGGAAGCAGAGACCGGGGAGCTGTTTTTT	TRBV10-1	-	TRBJ2-2	-
CASSPSGDSFRNEQFF	TGTGCCAGCAGCCCTAGTGGGGATAGTTTTCGGAATGAGCAGTTCTTC	TRBV9	-	TRBJ2-1	-
CASSSGVKQPQHF	TGTGCCAGCAGCTCAGGGGTGAAACAGCCCCAGCATTTT	TRBV12-3/TRBV12-4	-	TRBJ1-5	many
CASSFTGYEQYF	TGTGCCAGCAGTTTTACTGGGTACGAGCAGTACTTC	TRBV12-3/TRBV12-4	-	TRBJ2-7	many
CASSPLAGGFSDTQYF	TGTGCCAGCAGCCCCCTAGCGGGAGGGTTCTCAGATACGCAGTATTTT	TRBV9	TRBD2	TRBJ2-3	-
CASSQVSDSQRAGELFF	TGTGCCAGCAGCCAAGTATCGGACTCGCAAAGGGCCGGGGAGCTGTTTTTT	TRBV4-2	-	TRBJ2-2	few
CASSELAGSTDTQYF	TGTGCCAGCAGTGAACTAGCGGGGAGCACAGATACGCAGTATTTT	TRBV6-4	TRBD2	TRBJ2-3	many
CSVEDYGDRVLGNEQFF	TGCAGCGTTGAAGATTATGGGGACAGGGTCTTGGGGAATGAGCAGTTCTTC	TRBV29-1	TRBD1	TRBJ2-1	few
CASSLGATRYEGQFF	TGTGCCAGCAGCTTAGGGGCTACCCGATACGAGGGCCAGTTCTTC	TRBV11-2	-	TRBJ2-1	many
CASSQGLAANTGELFF	TGTGCCAGCAGCCAAGGACTAGCGGCGAACACCGGGGAGCTGTTTTTT	TRBV12-3/TRBV12-4	TRBD2	TRBJ2-2	-